This T cell receptor (beta chain) was observed in a study of T cell responses to AZD1222 COVID-19 vaccine. Findings of the study overall: Distributed over spike, vaccine-associated CD4 TCRs predominated at 160-218 and 743-854. Compared with day 0, the breadth and depth of the Spike-specific TCR repertoire rose significantly after two doses of AZD1222. Donors were chiefly white British, with a greater number of females, and clonal diversity was perhaps underestimated. The reported proportion of spike-specific TCRs targeting unmutated variant regions was nearly half.

The CDR3 sequence is 15 residues long. Germline lookup yields CDR1 SGHAT and CDR2 FQDESV (reference sequence). J lost 4 bases, V lost 5 bases, and 9 bases had no gene match. Profiled with immunoSEQ multiplex PCR; TCRdb holds only in-frame clones, not every one. The table includes roughly 180,000 clones, just over 85% detected once. Remarks on this clone: Its specificity is unknown.

This clonotype was sampled from an adult in good health. The source material was peripheral blood, sampled on day 0 of AZD1222 vaccination. The chain employs TRBV11-1 and TRBJ1-1; TRBD1 agrees at 8 bases. In DNA, the CDR3 is TGTGCCAGCAGCCGCCCGCCAACAGGGGGCACTGAAGCTTTCTTT. The encoded protein is CASSRPPTGGTEAFF.